One sample yielded the 7 T cell receptor beta chains listed below, sequenced in a study of cytomegalovirus exposure and HLA in healthy donors. PCR employed 60 Vbeta and 13 Jbeta primers. Only in-frame clones appear in the TCRdb table, and some are missing; sequencing was by immunoSEQ multiplex PCR. The sample yields approximately 100,000 clones, roughly four fifths seen once. Sequencing was performed on PBMCs. These TCRs come from a male donor in good health and CMV-seropositive.

This sequence joins TRBV9 and TRBJ1-5, with 8 bases that match TRBD1. This CDR3 is 14 amino acids long. Germline lookup yields CDR1 SGDLS and CDR2 YYNGEE. The V gene end was trimmed by 0 bases and the J gene end by 7 bases; junction bases not matched to a gene: 3. The CDR3 loop reads CASSVERQGQPQHF. The CDR3 region has the DNA TGTGCCAGCAGCGTAGAGCGACAGGGGCAGCCCCAGCATTTT.

This chain joins TRBV6-6 and TRBJ2-5; TRBD1 matches at 8 bases. With 6 bases clipped from V and 2 bases from J, the junction kept 8 bases outside the gene matches. CDR1 and CDR2 (germline): MNHNY, SVGAGI (reference sequence). The CDR3 is 15 amino acids. CDR3: CASSQHRGNQETQYF. DNA for the CDR3: TGTGCCAGCAGCCAACACAGGGGGAATCAAGAGACCCAGTACTTC.

The V gene is TRBV11-3, the J gene TRBJ2-6, with a weak D call TRBD1 (6 bases). CDR3 length: 18 amino acids. Germline V CDR1 and CDR2: SGHNT, YENEEA. V was shortened by 4 bases and J by 7 bases, with 23 bases between the two germline ends. The CDR3 here is CASSSGWSRGSSANVLTF. CDR3 in DNA: TGTGCCAGCAGCTCCGGGTGGTCGAGGGGGTCTAGTGCCAACGTCCTGACTTTC. The variable domain in full, completed from reference TRBV11-3 and TRBJ2-6, reads EAGVVQSPRYKIIEKKQPVAFWCNPISGHNTLYWYLQNLGQGPELLIRYENEEAVDDSQLPKDRFSAERLKGVDSTLKIQPAELGDSAVYLCASSSGWSRGSSANVLTFGAGSRLTVL.

This clone turned up a few times. The rearrangement joins TRBV6-5 to TRBJ1-2; D is ambiguous. The V end was cut by 2 bases, the J end by 3 bases, with 13 bases between. This CDR3 is built from 15 residues. Germline values: CDR1 MNHEY, CDR2 SVGAGI. The CDR3 DNA reads as TGTGCCAGCAGTTACAGCCGGTCTGTGGACTATGGCTACACCTTC. Encoded protein: CASSYSRSVDYGYTF.

CDR3: CSAQTGRGYTF. The DNA for the CDR3 is TGCAGCGCCCAGACAGGCAGAGGCTACACCTTC. This sequence joins TRBV29-1 and TRBJ1-2, with a possible D match to TRBD1 (6 bases). Germline V gene data show CDR1 as SQVTM and CDR2 as ANQGSEA. V gave up 7 bases and J gave up 8 bases, with 14 bases separating them. The CDR3 is 11 amino acids.

This clone was observed a few times. CDR3 nucleotides: TGTGCCAGTAGGTCGGCAGGGGGCCCCTATGGCTACACCTTC. Amino acids: CASRSAGGPYGYTF. This chain connects TRBV19 to TRBJ1-2; 8 bases align to TRBD1. The CDR3 sequence is 14 residues long. In germline, CDR1 is LNHDA, CDR2 SQIVND (reference sequence). Trimming took 6 bases from V and 4 from J; bases not matched to a gene: 7.

The rearrangement links TRBV7-2 to TRBJ2-5; perhaps TRBD1 as D (6 bases). Germline V gene lookup returns CDR1 SGHTA and CDR2 FQGNSA. The CDR3 is 14 amino acids. V lost 5 bases and J 3 bases, leaving 13 bases between the germline ends. CDR3 in DNA: TGTGCCAGCAGCCCGTTGACAGGCGAAGAGACCCAGTACTTC. Its protein is CASSPLTGEETQYF.